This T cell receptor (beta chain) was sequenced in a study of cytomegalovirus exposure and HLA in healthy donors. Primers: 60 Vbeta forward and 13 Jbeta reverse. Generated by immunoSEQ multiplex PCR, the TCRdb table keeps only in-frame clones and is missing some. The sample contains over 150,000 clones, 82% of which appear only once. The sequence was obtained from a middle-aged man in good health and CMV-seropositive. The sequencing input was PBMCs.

CDR3: CASSYSGTGEAFF. The CDR3, as DNA: TGTGCCAGCAGTTACTCCGGGACAGGGGAAGCTTTCTTT. The rearrangement links TRBV6-5 to TRBJ1-1; 9 bases agree with TRBD1. V shed 0 bases, J shed 8 bases, and the junction held 1 base outside the gene matches. The germline CDR1 and CDR2 sequences are MNHEY and SVGAGI. This CDR3 is built from 13 residues.